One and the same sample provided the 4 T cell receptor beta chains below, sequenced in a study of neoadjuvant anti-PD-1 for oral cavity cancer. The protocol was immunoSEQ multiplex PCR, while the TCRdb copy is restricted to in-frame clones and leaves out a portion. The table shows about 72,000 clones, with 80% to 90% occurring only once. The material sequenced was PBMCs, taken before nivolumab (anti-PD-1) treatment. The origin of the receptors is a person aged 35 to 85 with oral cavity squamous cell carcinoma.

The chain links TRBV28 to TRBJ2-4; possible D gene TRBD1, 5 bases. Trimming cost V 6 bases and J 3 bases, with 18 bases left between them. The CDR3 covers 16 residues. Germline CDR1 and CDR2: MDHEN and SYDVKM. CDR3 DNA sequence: TGTGCCAGCAGCCCGGCCAGGGTAATCGGCAAAAACATTCAGTACTTC. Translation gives CASSPARVIGKNIQYF. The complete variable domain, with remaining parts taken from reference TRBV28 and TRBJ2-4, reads DVKVTQSSRYLVKRTGEKVFLECVQDMDHENMFWYRQDPGLGLRLIYFSYDVKMKEKGDIPEGYSVSREKKERFSLILESASTNQTSMYLCASSPARVIGKNIQYFGAGTRLSVL.

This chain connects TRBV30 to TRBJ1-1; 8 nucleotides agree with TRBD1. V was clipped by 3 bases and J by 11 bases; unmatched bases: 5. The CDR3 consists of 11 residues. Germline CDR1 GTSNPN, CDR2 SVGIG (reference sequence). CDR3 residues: CAWSPRGRAFF. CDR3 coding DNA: TGTGCCTGGAGCCCCAGGGGGCGGGCTTTCTTT.

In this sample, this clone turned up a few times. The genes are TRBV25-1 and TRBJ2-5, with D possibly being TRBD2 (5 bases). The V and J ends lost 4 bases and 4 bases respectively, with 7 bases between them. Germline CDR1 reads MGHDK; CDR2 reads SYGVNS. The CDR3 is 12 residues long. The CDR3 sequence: CASSAGRETQYF. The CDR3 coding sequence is TGTGCCAGCAGTGCGGGAAGAGAGACCCAGTACTTC.

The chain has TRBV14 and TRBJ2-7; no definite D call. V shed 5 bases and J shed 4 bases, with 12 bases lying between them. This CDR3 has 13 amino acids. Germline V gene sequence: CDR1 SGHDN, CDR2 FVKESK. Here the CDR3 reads CASSSTVGYEQYF. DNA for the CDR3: TGTGCCAGCAGCTCCACTGTGGGTTACGAGCAGTACTTC.